This TCR beta chain was observed in a study of T-cell reconstitution after alpha-beta-depleted transplantation in children. Preparation of the TCRbeta library was carried out with unique molecular identifiers. Each CDR3 protein is one row after TCRdb ran MiXCR on the PCR reads. The data hold roughly 500,000 distinct CDR3 sequences, with around 19% observed a single time. The table lists this clonotype with a few counts. The CDR3 extends over 14 amino acids. Germline V gene data show CDR1 as MGHRA and CDR2 as YSYEKL. The V gene end was trimmed by 5 bases and the J gene end by 3 bases; junction bases not matched to a gene: 6.

This specimen was PBMCs from the stem cell graft donor, taken from the stem cell graft. This TCR came from a human donor who donated a stem cell graft to a child with acute lymphoblastic leukemia. J is TRBJ1-2 and V is TRBV4-1; 7 bases are a match to TRBD1. Here the CDR3 DNA reads TGCGCCAGCAGCACTGCCGGGACAGACTATGGCTACACCTTC. This sequence encodes CASSTAGTDYGYTF.